The TCR beta chain under discussion was sequenced for a study of human T cells and chemical hapten exposure. About the research overall: Diphenylcyclopropenone was applied weekly to patients' scalps across the roughly 24-week study.

TCRdb reprocessed the RACE reads via MiXCR and lists one record per CDR3 protein. The table has around 340,000 distinct CDR3 sequences, under 9% seen once. As to time point: patch test 1, 2 weeks after DPC sensitization. Treatment meaning: therapeutic diphenylcyclopropenone sensitization with weekly scalp DPC. The sample holds many counts of this clonotype. Its specificity is not known. Whole-study findings and limits: No shift was seen in TCRs above 1 in 1000 frequency with DPC sensitization.

Sequences were derived from whole blood, sampled in connection with sensitization to the hapten diphenylcyclopropenone (DPC). The TCR was taken from a woman younger than 30 with alopecia areata. Some clones in this sample may be carry-over from other donors' samples.

Here the CDR3 DNA reads TGTGCCAGCAGCTTAAGGCACGGCGGGGGGCACGGACCTAGCACAGATACGCAGTATTTT. It encodes CASSLRHGGGHGPSTDTQYF. The genes are TRBV7-8 and TRBJ2-3; 8 positions agree with TRBD2. The trim removed 2 bases at V and 0 bases at J, leaving 16 bases unmatched. Per the germline V gene, CDR1 is SGHVS and CDR2 is FQNEAQ. The CDR3 loop spans 20 amino acids.